This TCR beta chain was identified during a study of Tregs in tolerant kidney transplant recipients. The CDR3 totals 17 residues. Germline trimming cut 1 base from V and 3 bases from J; bases unmatched to any gene: 9. Germline CDR1 reads GTSNPN; CDR2 reads SVGIG (reference sequence). CD4+CD25+CD127- Tregs, CD4+CD25- non-Tregs, CD4 and CD8 cells were sorted. TCRdb's copy holds only in-frame clones and misses some; the assay was immunoSEQ multiplex PCR. The sample has 60,000 to 65,000 clones, about 98% seen once. The sequence was collected from a human donor who received a combined kidney and bone marrow transplant. The V call is TRBV30, the J call TRBJ2-3; TRBD2 agrees at 11 bases. Sequenced here: Tregs from blood, sampled before the transplant. The CDR3 coding sequence is TGTGCCTGGAGTGCTATCCTACTAGCGGGAGTGACAGATACGCAGTATTTT. Protein: CAWSAILLAGVTDTQYF.